Listed below are T cell receptor beta chains from one sample, sequenced in a study of read filtering for tumor transcriptome and immune sequencing. MiXCR, run by TCRdb on the reads, gives a single entry per CDR3 protein. The sample contains 60,000 to 75,000 distinct CDR3 sequences, roughly 19% of which appear only once. Input material: a population of CD138-negative cells sorted from bone marrow. These receptors all stem from a donor at least 40 years old with multiple myeloma. Each CDR3 is given with its conserved first and last residue. Fields, in order: V gene, clone size, D gene, J gene, CDR3 DNA, CDR3 protein. The D gene is left open where the match is weak. Not every row has a clone size; where given, it reads once, few, many or a size class.

TRBV24-1	many	TRBD2	TRBJ2-1	TGTGCCACCAGTGATTTGTGGGGGGGGGAGCAGTTCTTC	CATSDLWGGEQFF
TRBV20-1	many	TRBD2	TRBJ2-7	TGCAGTGCGGAGAATCCTAGCGGGTTCTTCTACGAGCAGTACTTC	CSAENPSGFFYEQYF
TRBV9	many	TRBD1	TRBJ1-5	TGTGCCAGCAGCCAGACAGGGGTAAATCAGCCCCAGCATTTT	CASSQTGVNQPQHF
TRBV6-5	many	TRBD1	TRBJ2-7	TGTGCCAGCAGAGTCGGGACAGGGGGCTACGAGCAGTACTTC	CASRVGTGGYEQYF
TRBV10-3	many	TRBD1	TRBJ1-1	TGTGCCATCAGCGGACAGGGTCAAACTGAAGCTTTCTTT	CAISGQGQTEAFF
TRBV28	many	.	TRBJ1-1	TGTGCCAGCAGAAGCCCAGGGGATCACACTGAAGCTTTCTTT	CASRSPGDHTEAFF
TRBV2	.	.	TRBJ2-5	TGTGCCAGCAGTGATCGAGGTCAACAACAAGAGACCCAGTACTTC	CASSDRGQQQETQYF
TRBV18	many	.	TRBJ2-1	TGTGCCAGCTCACCACTAGCCGAGAGCTCCTACAATGAGCAGTCCTTC	CASSPLAESSYNEQSF
TRBV30	few	.	TRBJ2-3	TGTGCCTGGAGTATCCTGAGGACTAGCACAGATACGCAGTATTTT	CAWSILRTSTDTQYF
TRBV29-1	many	.	TRBJ1-1	TGCAGCGCATCCATGTCTGGCGGAAAAGCTTTCTTT	CSASMSGGKAFF
TRBV18	many	TRBD2	TRBJ2-7	TGTGCCAGCTCACTGTGGGACGCGGGACTAGCGGACGAGCAGTACTTC	CASSLWDAGLADEQYF
TRBV2	many	TRBD1	TRBJ2-2	TGTGCCAGCAGTGAGGGCAGGGGGCGTACCGGGGAGCTGTTTTTT	CASSEGRGRTGELFF
TRBV20-1	many	.	TRBJ1-1	TGCAGTGCTAGAGGCAGGGCGGCTGAAGCTTTCTTT	CSARGRAAEAFF
TRBV28	many	.	TRBJ1-5	TGTGCCAGCAGTCCCGGACAGATTAGCAATCAGCCCCAGCATTTT	CASSPGQISNQPQHF
TRBV30	many	.	TRBJ1-1	TGTGCCTGGAGTGTGAGGGCCCCGAACACTGAAGCTTTCTTT	CAWSVRAPNTEAFF
TRBV20-1	many	.	TRBJ2-5	TGCAGTGCTAGAGGTGGTGCAGGGACGAGGCAAGAGACCCAGTACTTC	CSARGGAGTRQETQYF
TRBV20-1	many	TRBD2	TRBJ2-1	TGCAGTGCTAGAGTACTTCGGCAAACTAGCGGGGGGCCCACAGGGGGGCAGTTCTTC	CSARVLRQTSGGPTGGQFF
TRBV6-6	many	TRBD2	TRBJ2-7	TGTGCCAGCGGTGGCGGGGGCTACGAGCAGTACTTC	CASGGGGYEQYF
TRBV28	many	.	TRBJ1-4	TGTGCCAGCAGTTTATGGGATGAAAAACTGTTTTTT	CASSLWDEKLFF
TRBV19	many	.	TRBJ1-1	TGTGCCAGTAGTATAGGAGGGGAGGTGAACACTGAAGCTTTCTTT	CASSIGGEVNTEAFF
TRBV7-9	many	.	TRBJ2-5	TGTGCCAGCAGCCCCCGACGGGGGCACCAAGAGACCCAGTACTTC	CASSPRRGHQETQYF
TRBV30	many	.	TRBJ2-1	TGTGCCTGGAGTGTCGAACGTGAGCAGTTCTTC	CAWSVEREQFF
TRBV5-1	many	TRBD1	TRBJ2-7	TGCGCCAGCAGCGCGCCGGGACAGGGGTTCGAGCAGTACTTC	CASSAPGQGFEQYF
TRBV12-3/TRBV12-4	.	.	TRBJ2-5	TGTGCCAGCAGTCTCTACAGAGGACAAGAGACCCAGTACTTC	CASSLYRGQETQYF